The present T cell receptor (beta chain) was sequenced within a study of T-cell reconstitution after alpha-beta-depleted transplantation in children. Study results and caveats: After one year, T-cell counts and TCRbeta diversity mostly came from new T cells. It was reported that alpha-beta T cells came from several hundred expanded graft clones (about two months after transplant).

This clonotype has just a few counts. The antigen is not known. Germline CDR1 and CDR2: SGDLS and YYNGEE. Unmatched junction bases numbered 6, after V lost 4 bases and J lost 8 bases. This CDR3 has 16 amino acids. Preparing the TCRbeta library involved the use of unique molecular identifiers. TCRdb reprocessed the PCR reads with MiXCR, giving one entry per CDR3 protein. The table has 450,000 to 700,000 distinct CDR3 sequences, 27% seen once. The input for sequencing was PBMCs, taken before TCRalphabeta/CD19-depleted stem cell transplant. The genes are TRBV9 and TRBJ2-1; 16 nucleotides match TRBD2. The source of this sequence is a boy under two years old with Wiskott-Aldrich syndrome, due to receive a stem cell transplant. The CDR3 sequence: CASSPGTSGRVDEQFF. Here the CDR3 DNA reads TGTGCCAGCAGCCCTGGGACTAGCGGGAGGGTGGATGAGCAGTTCTTC.